One and the same sample provided the 4 T cell receptor beta chains below, sequenced in a study of blood T cell repertoires in COVID-19. TCRdb keeps only in-frame clones here, not all; method: immunoSEQ multiplex PCR. This table has 96,000 or so clones, over 75% appearing once. Sequencing was carried out using peripheral blood. All receptors come from a woman older than 75 with acute or convalescent COVID-19.

The chain is built from TRBV10-3 and TRBJ2-1, with TRBD2 matching over 8 bases. The CDR3 runs 15 residues. The ends lost 4 bases at V and 6 bases at J; junction bases unmatched: 8. Germline V gene data show CDR1 as ENHRY and CDR2 as SYGVKD. The CDR3 DNA reads as TGTGCCATCAGTGGATCGGGGGGGGCCCCCAATGAGCAGTTCTTC. It encodes CAISGSGGAPNEQFF.

The gene calls are TRBV30 and TRBJ1-1; 12 bases are shared with TRBD1. This CDR3 has 17 amino acids. The ends lost 5 bases at V and 4 bases at J; junction bases unmatched: 14. The V gene's germline CDR1 is GTSNPN and CDR2 SVGIG (reference sequence). The CDR3 region is CAWSLGTGGHQRTEAFF. The CDR3 nucleotides are TGTGCCTGGTCTCTCGGGACAGGGGGCCATCAACGCACTGAAGCTTTCTTT.

The J gene is TRBJ1-5, the V gene TRBV13, with D possibly matching TRBD1 (6 bases). V was trimmed by 5 bases and J by 10 bases, leaving 18 bases between them. CDR1 is PRHDT and CDR2 is FYEKMQ in the germline V gene (reference sequence). The CDR3 spans 14 residues. In nucleotides, the CDR3 is TGTGCCAGCAGCCTCCGACAGGTGGGTGGACCCCAGCATTTT. Protein: CASSLRQVGGPQHF.

This rearrangement joins TRBV7-2 to TRBJ1-2, with D possibly matching TRBD1 (5 bases). Germline CDR1 SGHTA, CDR2 FQGNSA. This CDR3 region has 14 residues. V was cut by 4 bases and J by 6 bases, with 15 bases left in between. The CDR3 loop is CASSSWGDRDGYTF. For the CDR3, the DNA is TGTGCCAGCAGCTCCTGGGGGGATCGGGATGGCTACACCTTC.